The next 2 T cell receptor beta chains were all read from a single sample in a study of CD8+ T cells in alopecia areata. The sequencing template was cDNA reverse transcribed from extracted RNA. Libraries were prepared by immunoSEQ multiplex PCR; TCRdb keeps only in-frame clonotypes and omits some of them. The table records over 120,000 clones, nearly 55% of them present only once. Treatment reported: oral pan-JAK inhibitor, 5-10 mg twice daily. Here the sequenced sample was CD8+ T cells sorted from blood, taken at week 4, from a patient treated with tofacitinib. The receptors shown here come from a human donor with alopecia areata.

This clone showed up just a few times. The chain links TRBV7-9 to TRBJ2-5; no clear D. The CDR3 has 15 residues. Trimming took 1 base from V and 4 from J, leaving 13 bases between them. Germline V CDR1 and CDR2: SEHNR, FQNEAQ (reference sequence). This CDR3 is CASSLGHPGGETQYF. In DNA form, the CDR3 reads TGTGCCAGCAGCTTAGGCCACCCTGGTGGAGAGACCCAGTACTTC. The variable domain in full, with the rest retrieved from reference TRBV7-9 and TRBJ2-5, is DTGVSQNPRHKITKRGQNVTFRCDPISEHNRLYWYRQTLGQGPEFLTYFQNEAQLEKSRLLSDRFSAERPKGSFSTLEIQRTEQGDSAMYLCASSLGHPGGETQYFGPGTRLLVL.

The V call is TRBV27, the J call TRBJ1-6; no firm D call. V gave up 4 bases and J gave up 2 bases, with 9 bases separating them. CDR3 length: 15 amino acids. Germline values: CDR1 MNHEY, CDR2 SMNVEV (reference sequence). CDR3 in DNA: TGTGCCAGCAGTTACCGCGGGACCTATAATTCACCCCTCCACTTT. Translation gives CASSYRGTYNSPLHF.